This entry lists 8 T cell receptor beta chains sequenced from one sample in a study of blood T cell repertoires in COVID-19. Data came from immunoSEQ multiplex PCR; TCRdb stores just in-frame clones and leaves some out. The sample contains about 46,000 clones, approximately 86% of which appear only once. The source material was peripheral blood. These receptor sequences come from a man in his 60s with acute or convalescent COVID-19.

This clone appeared a few times. The chain joins TRBV7-3 to TRBJ2-7, with 14 positions matching TRBD2. This CDR3 region has 16 residues. Losses at the gene ends were 5 bases for V and 1 base for J; bases not matched to a gene: 4. Germline V gene data show CDR1 as SGHTA and CDR2 as FQGTGA. CDR3 in amino acids: CASSPGLAGGSYEQYF. CDR3 bases: TGTGCCAGCAGCCCCGGACTAGCGGGGGGTTCCTACGAGCAGTACTTC. The full variable domain, in which reference TRBV7-3 and TRBJ2-7 provide the parts outside the CDR3, is GAGVSQTPSNKVTEKGKYVELRCDPISGHTALYWYRQSLGQGPEFLIYFQGTGAADDSGLPNDRFFAVRPEGSVSTLKIQRTERGDSAVYLCASSPGLAGGSYEQYFGPGTRLTVT.

This clone has just a few counts. The chain carries TRBV5-8 and TRBJ2-2; 10 bases agree with TRBD2. V lost 0 bases, J lost 3 bases, and 5 bases stayed unmatched. The CDR3 contains 17 residues. In germline, CDR1 is SGHTS, CDR2 YDEGEE. CDR3 sequence reads: CASSLGPSGRHTGELFF. The DNA for the CDR3 is TGTGCCAGCAGCTTGGGGCCTAGCGGGAGACACACCGGGGAGCTGTTTTTT.

The rearrangement joins TRBV21-1 to TRBJ2-1; TRBD2 is the table's D call, not checked against the DNA. TRBV21-1 is designated a pseudogene. This CDR3 region has 16 residues. The CDR3 coding sequence is TGTGCCAGCAGCAATGTTAGCGGGAAAGTAAGCAATGAGCAGTTCTTC. It is translated as CASSNVSGKVSNEQFF.

The rearrangement uses TRBV4-3 and TRBJ2-5; a weak D match, TRBD1 (6 bases). V gave up 1 base and J gave up 4 bases, with 10 bases separating them. CDR3 length equals 14 residues. CDR1 and CDR2 (germline): LGHNA, YSLEER. CDR3 amino acids: CASSQGAGAETQYF. The CDR3 DNA follows: TGCGCCAGCAGCCAAGGGGCAGGGGCAGAGACCCAGTACTTC.

The CDR3 sequence is CASSPSGSSGANVLTF. The CDR3 bases are TGTGCCAGCTCACCCAGCGGTAGCTCTGGGGCCAACGTCCTGACTTTC. The V call is TRBV18, the J call TRBJ2-6; weak D call: TRBD2 (5 bases). Per the germline V gene, CDR1 is KGHSH and CDR2 is LQKENI. The ends were cut back, 3 bases at V and 0 bases at J, with 9 bases in the middle. The CDR3 is 16 amino acids.

In regard to this clone: Germline and junction disagree at one end, which may indicate a read error. This chain uses TRBV28 with TRBJ1-5, with a tentative D call TRBD1 (5 bases). CDR3 size: 16 residues. Germline V gene lookup returns CDR1 MDHEN and CDR2 SYDVKM. The CDR3 DNA reads TGTGCCAGCAGGTTAACCGCAGGACACGGAAATCTGCCCCAGCATTTT. Translating gives CASRLTAGHGNLPQHF.

This clone was seen once. The V gene is TRBV10-3, the J gene TRBJ2-1; 9 bases match TRBD2. The CDR3 totals 13 residues. Germline values: CDR1 ENHRY, CDR2 SYGVKD. Germline trimming cut 10 bases from V and 5 bases from J; bases unmatched to any gene: 6. The DNA of the CDR3 is TGTGCCAACGCCGCTAGCGGGAACAATGAGCAGTTCTTC. Its translation: CANAASGNNEQFF.

The CDR3 loop is CASSQVRGSQPQHF. The CDR3 bases are TGTGCCAGCAGCCAGGTTCGAGGGTCTCAGCCCCAGCATTTT. V usage is TRBV3-1 (or the pseudogene TRBV3-2) and J usage is TRBJ1-5; D is ambiguous. Germline CDR1 is LGHDT and CDR2 is YNNKEL (reference sequence). The CDR3 is 14 amino acids. V lost 3 bases, J lost 6 bases, and 12 bases lay in between.